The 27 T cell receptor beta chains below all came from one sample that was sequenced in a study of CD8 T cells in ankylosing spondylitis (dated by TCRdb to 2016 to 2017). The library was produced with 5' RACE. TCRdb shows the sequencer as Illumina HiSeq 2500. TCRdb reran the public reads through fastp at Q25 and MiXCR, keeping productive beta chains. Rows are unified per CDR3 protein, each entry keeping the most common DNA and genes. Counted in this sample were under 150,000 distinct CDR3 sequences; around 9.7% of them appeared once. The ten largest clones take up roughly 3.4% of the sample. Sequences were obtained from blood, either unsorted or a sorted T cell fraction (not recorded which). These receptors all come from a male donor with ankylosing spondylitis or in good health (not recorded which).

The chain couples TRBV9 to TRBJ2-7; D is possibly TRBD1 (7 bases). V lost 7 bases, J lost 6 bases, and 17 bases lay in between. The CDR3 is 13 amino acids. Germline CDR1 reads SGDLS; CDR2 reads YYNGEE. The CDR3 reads CASGRDSVVEQYF. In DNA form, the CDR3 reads TGTGCCAGCGGGCGGGACAGCGTAGTCGAGCAGTACTTC.

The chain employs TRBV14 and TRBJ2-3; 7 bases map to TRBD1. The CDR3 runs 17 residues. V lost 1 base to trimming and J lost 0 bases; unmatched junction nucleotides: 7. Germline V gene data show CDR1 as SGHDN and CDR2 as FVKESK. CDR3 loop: CASSQVPGQISTDTQYF. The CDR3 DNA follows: TGTGCCAGCAGCCAAGTGCCGGGACAGATAAGCACAGATACGCAGTATTTT. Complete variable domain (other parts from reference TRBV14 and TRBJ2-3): EAGVTQFPSHSVIEKGQTVTLRCDPISGHDNLYWYRRVMGKEIKFLLHFVKESKQDESGMPNNRFLAERTGGTYSTLKVQPAELEDSGVYFCASSQVPGQISTDTQYFGPGTRLTVL.

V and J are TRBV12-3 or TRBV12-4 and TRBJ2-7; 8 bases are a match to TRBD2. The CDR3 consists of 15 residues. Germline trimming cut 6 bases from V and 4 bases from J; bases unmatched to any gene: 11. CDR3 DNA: TGTGCCAGCAGCAAAAGCGGGAGTGCCTCATACGAGCAGTACTTC. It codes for CASSKSGSASYEQYF.

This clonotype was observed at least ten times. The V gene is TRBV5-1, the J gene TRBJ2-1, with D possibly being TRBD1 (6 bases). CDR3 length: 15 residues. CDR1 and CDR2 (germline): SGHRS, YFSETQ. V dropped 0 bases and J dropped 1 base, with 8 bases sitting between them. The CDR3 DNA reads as TGCGCCAGCAGCTTGGAGGGGGTTTCCTACAATGAGCAGTTCTTC. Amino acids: CASSLEGVSYNEQFF.

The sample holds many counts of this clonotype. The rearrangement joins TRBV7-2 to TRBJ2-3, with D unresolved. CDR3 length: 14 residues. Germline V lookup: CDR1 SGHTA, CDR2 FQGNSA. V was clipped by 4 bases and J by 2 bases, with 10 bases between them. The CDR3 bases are TGTGCCAGCAGCTCCAGGACCTACACAGATACGCAGTATTTT. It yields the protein CASSSRTYTDTQYF.

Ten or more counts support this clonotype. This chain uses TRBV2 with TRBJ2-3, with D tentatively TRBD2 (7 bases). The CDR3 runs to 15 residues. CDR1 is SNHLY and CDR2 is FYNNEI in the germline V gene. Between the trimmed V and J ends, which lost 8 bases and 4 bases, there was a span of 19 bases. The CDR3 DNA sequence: TGTGCCAGCTCCTTTCGGGGGGCAAGGTCAGATACGCAGTATTTT. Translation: CASSFRGARSDTQYF.

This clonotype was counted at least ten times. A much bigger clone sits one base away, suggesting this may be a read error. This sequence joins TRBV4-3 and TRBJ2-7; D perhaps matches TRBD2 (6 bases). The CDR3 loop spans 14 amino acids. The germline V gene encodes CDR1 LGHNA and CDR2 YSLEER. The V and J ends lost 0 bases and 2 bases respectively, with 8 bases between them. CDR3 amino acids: CASSQDRRAYEQYF. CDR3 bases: TGCGCCAGCAGCCAAGATAGGAGGGCCTACGAGCAGTACTTC.

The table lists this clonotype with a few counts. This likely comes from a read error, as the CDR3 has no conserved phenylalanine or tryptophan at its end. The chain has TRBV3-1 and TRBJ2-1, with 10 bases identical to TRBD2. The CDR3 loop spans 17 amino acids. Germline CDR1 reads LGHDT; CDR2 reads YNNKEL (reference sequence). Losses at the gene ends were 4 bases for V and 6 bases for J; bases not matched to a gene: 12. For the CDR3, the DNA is TGTGCCAGCAGCCGAAAGTCTCTAGCGGGAGAAGGCAATGAGCAGTTCTCC. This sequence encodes CASSRKSLAGEGNEQFS.

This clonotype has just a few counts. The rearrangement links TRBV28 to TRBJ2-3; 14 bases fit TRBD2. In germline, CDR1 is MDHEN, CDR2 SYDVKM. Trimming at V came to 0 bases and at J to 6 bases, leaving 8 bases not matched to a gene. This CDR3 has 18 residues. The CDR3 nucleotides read TGTGCCAGCAGTTTATGGGGACTAGCGGGAGATTTTGCGGATACGCAGTATTTT. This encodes CASSLWGLAGDFADTQYF.

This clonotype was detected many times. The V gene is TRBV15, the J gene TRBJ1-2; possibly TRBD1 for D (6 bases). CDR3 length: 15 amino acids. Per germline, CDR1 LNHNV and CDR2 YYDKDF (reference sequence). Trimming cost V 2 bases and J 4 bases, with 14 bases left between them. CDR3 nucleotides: TGTGCCACCAGCAGATGGGGGCAGTACCTCTATGGCTACACCTTC. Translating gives CATSRWGQYLYGYTF.

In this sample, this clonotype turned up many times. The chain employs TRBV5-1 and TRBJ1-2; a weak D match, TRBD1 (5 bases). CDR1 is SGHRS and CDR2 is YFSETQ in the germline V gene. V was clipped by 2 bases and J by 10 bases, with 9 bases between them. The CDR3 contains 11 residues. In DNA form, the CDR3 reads TGCGCCAGCAGCTTCGGGACCAACTACACCTTC. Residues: CASSFGTNYTF. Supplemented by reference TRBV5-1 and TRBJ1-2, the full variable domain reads KAGVTQTPRYLIKTRGQQVTLSCSPISGHRSVSWYQQTPGQGLQFLFEYFSETQRNKGNFPGRFSGRQFSNSRSEMNVSTLELGDSALYLCASSFGTNYTFGSGTRLTVV.

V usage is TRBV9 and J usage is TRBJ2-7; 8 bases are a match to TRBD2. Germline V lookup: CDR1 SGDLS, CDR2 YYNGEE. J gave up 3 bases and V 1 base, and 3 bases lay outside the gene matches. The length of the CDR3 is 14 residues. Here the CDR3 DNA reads TGTGCCAGCAGCGTAAGACGGGAGGGCTACGAGCAGTACTTC. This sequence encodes CASSVRREGYEQYF. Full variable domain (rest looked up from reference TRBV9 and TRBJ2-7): DSGVTQTPKHLITATGQRVTLRCSPRSGDLSVYWYQQSLDQGLQFLIQYYNGEERAKGNILERFSAQQFPDLHSELNLSSLELGDSALYFCASSVRREGYEQYFGPGTRLTVT.

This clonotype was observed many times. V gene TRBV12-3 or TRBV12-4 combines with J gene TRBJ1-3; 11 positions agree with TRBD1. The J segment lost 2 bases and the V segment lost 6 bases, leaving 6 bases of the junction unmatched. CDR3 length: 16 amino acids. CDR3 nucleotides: TGTGCCAGCAGCCGCGGACAGGGGGCAACTGGAAACACCATATATTTT. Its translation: CASSRGQGATGNTIYF.

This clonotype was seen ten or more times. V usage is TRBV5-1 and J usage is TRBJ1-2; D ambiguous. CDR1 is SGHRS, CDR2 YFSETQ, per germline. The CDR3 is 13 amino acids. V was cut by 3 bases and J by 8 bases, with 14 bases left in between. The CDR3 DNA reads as TGCGCCAGCAGCTCACGCCCGGAGCGGGGCTACACCTTC. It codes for CASSSRPERGYTF. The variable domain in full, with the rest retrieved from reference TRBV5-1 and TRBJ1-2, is KAGVTQTPRYLIKTRGQQVTLSCSPISGHRSVSWYQQTPGQGLQFLFEYFSETQRNKGNFPGRFSGRQFSNSRSEMNVSTLELGDSALYLCASSSRPERGYTFGSGTRLTVV.

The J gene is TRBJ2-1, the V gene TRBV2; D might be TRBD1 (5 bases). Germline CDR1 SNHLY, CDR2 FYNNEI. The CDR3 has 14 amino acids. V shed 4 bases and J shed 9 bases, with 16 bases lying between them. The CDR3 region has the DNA TGTGCCAGCAGTGGGACCGCTTTTAGGGGTGAGCAGTTCTTC. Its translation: CASSGTAFRGEQFF.

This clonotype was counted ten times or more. This CDR3 reads CASSYAIGNSGRDEQFF. The CDR3 bases are TGTGCCAGCAGTTACGCGATAGGTAATAGCGGGAGGGATGAGCAGTTCTTC. This chain links TRBV6-5 with TRBJ2-1; TRBD2 agrees at 11 bases. Per the germline V gene, CDR1 is MNHEY and CDR2 is SVGAGI. The trim removed 2 bases at V and 8 bases at J, leaving 11 bases unmatched. There are 17 residues in the CDR3.

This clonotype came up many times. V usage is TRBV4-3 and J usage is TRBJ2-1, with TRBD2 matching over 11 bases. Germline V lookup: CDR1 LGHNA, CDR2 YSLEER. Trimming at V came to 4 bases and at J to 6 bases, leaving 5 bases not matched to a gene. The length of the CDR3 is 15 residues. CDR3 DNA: TGCGCCAGCAGCCGGCAGCTAGCGGGAGGCAATGAGCAGTTCTTC. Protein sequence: CASSRQLAGGNEQFF.

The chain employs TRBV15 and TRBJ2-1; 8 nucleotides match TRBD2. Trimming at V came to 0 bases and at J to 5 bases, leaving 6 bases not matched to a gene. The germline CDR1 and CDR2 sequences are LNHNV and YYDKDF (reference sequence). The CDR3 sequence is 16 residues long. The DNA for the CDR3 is TGTGCCACCAGCAGAGATATACTAGCGGAAAACAATGAGCAGTTCTTC. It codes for CATSRDILAENNEQFF.

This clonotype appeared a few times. CDR3 nucleotides: TGCAGTGCTTCACAGGAATGGGACTATAGCGGGAGCAAGGCGCAGTACTTC. Translated, it gives CSASQEWDYSGSKAQYF. This chain links TRBV20-1 with TRBJ2-7, with 9 bases that match TRBD2. There are 17 residues in the CDR3. Germline V CDR1 and CDR2: DFQATT, SNEGSKA (reference sequence). The V and J ends lost 5 bases and 9 bases, in that order; junction bases with no gene match: 23.

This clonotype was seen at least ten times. CDR3 residues: CASSVGSGATGDEQFF. The CDR3 nucleotides read TGCGCCAGCAGCGTAGGTAGCGGCGCGACGGGTGATGAGCAGTTCTTC. The chain employs TRBV5-1 and TRBJ2-1, with D possibly TRBD2 on 6 matching bases. This CDR3 has 16 amino acids. V dropped 4 bases and J dropped 8 bases, with 22 bases sitting between them. The germline V gene encodes CDR1 SGHRS and CDR2 YFSETQ.

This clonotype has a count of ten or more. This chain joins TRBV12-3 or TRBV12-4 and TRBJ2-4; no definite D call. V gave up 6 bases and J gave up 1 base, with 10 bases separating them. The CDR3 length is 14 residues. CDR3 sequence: CASRSNEAKNIQYF. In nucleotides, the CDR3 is TGTGCCAGCAGGTCAAACGAGGCCAAAAACATTCAGTACTTC.

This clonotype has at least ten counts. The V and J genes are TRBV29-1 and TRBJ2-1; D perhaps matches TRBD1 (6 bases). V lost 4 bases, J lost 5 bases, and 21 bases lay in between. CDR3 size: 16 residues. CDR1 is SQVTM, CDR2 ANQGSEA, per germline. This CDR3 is CSVAGKPGQPHNEQFF. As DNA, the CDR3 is TGCAGCGTTGCCGGGAAACCGGGACAACCCCACAATGAGCAGTTCTTC.

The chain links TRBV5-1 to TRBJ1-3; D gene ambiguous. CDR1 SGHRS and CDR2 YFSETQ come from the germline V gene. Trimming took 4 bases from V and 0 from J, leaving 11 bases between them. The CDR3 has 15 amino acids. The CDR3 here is CASSGPTGSGNTIYF. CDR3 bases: TGCGCCAGCAGCGGACCGACTGGCTCTGGAAACACCATATATTTT.

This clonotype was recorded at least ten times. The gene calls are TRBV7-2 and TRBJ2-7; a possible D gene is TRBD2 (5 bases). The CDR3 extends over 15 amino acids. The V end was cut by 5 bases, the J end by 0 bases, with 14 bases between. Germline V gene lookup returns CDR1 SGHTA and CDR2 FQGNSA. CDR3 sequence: CASSLGSSSSYEQYF. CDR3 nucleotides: TGTGCCAGCAGCCTGGGGAGCTCGAGCTCCTACGAGCAGTACTTC.

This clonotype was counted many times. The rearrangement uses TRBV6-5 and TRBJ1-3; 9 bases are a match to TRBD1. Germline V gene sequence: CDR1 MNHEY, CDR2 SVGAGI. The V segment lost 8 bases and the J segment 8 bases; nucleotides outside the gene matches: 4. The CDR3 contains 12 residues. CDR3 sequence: CASGRTGDTIYF. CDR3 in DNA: TGTGCCAGCGGAAGGACAGGGGACACCATATATTTT.

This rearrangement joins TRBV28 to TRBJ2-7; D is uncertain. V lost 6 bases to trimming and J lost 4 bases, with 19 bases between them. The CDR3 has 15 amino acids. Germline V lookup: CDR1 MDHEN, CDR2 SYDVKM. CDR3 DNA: TGTGCCAGCAGGCCCTCCCTAGGGCATGTTTACGAGCAGTACTTC. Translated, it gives CASRPSLGHVYEQYF. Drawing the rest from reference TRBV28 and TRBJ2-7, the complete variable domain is DVKVTQSSRYLVKRTGEKVFLECVQDMDHENMFWYRQDPGLGLRLIYFSYDVKMKEKGDIPEGYSVSREKKERFSLILESASTNQTSMYLCASRPSLGHVYEQYFGPGTRLTVT.

DNA of the CDR3: TGTGCCAGCAGTTTTGGAGTTTTATTAGGGGGAGACCCTGGCCATGAGCAGTTCTTC. It codes for CASSFGVLLGGDPGHEQFF. This chain uses TRBV28 with TRBJ2-1; tentative D call: TRBD1 (6 bases). There are 19 residues in the CDR3. Between the trimmed V and J ends, which lost 3 bases and 8 bases, there was a span of 29 bases. CDR1 is MDHEN and CDR2 is SYDVKM in the germline V gene.